The present T cell receptor (beta chain) was sequenced within a study of T cells in Graves' hyperthyroidism and ophthalmopathy. General observations from the study: Most thyroid clonotypes expanded above 0.001 appeared in blood too.

This clonotype was seen repeatedly, ten times or more. The antigen remains undetermined. Hyperthyroidism in the patients, aged 18 to 65, was newly diagnosed and under 2 months in duration. Every diagnosis used clinical symptoms, serum thyroxine and TRAb, thyroid ultrasound and orbital computed tomography. The investigators amplified TCR beta CDR3 regions from RNA transcripts. In the first-round RT-PCR of the TCR CDR3, the HTBI primer set was used. TCRdb fed the multiplex PCR reads into MiXCR, producing one record per CDR3 protein. The profile shows more than 300,000 distinct CDR3 sequences, approximately 15% of them singletons. Sequencing input: blood. This receptor was taken from a woman between 55 and 75 years old with Graves' hyperthyroidism.

In DNA form, the CDR3 reads TGTGCCAGCAGCCGGGACAGTCATAGCAATCAGCCCCAGCATTTT. This gives the protein CASSRDSHSNQPQHF. The chain employs TRBV2 and TRBJ1-5; 7 positions match TRBD1. The CDR3 runs 15 residues. The germline V gene has CDR1 SNHLY and CDR2 FYNNEI. Unmatched junction bases numbered 5, after V lost 6 bases and J lost 0 bases.